Listed below are T cell receptor beta chains from one sample, sequenced in a study of beta chain features in type 1 diabetes. TCRdb's copy holds only in-frame clones and misses some; the assay was immunoSEQ multiplex PCR. The sample holds nearly 700,000 clones, around an eighth seen once. Sequencing input: naive CD4+ T cells from blood. These receptors originate from a man younger than 35 with type 1 diabetes. Both conserved end residues are part of each CDR3. The order of the fields is D gene, clone size, V gene, J gene, CDR3 protein, CDR3 DNA. The D gene is left open where the match is weak. Clone sizes are given selectively: once, few, many, or a class where the clone is expanded.

>.|.|TRBV5-6|TRBJ2-7
CASSLRIGQYEQYF
TGTGCCAGCAGCTTGCGCATCGGGCAATACGAGCAGTACTTC
>.|few|TRBV30|TRBJ2-7
CAWGEATSYEQYF
TGTGCCTGGGGGGAGGCGACCTCCTACGAGCAGTACTTC
>.|.|TRBV5-1|TRBJ2-1
CASSSEVSSYNEQFF
TGCGCCAGCAGCTCAGAGGTGAGCTCCTACAATGAGCAGTTCTTC
>.|few|TRBV6-5|TRBJ1-2
CASRVTEGDGYTF
TGTGCCAGCAGAGTGACAGAGGGTGATGGCTACACCTTC
>.|few|TRBV15|TRBJ2-7
CATSIGTEQYF
TGTGCCACCTCCATCGGAACCGAGCAGTACTTC
>.|few|TRBV25-1|TRBJ1-2
CASSELAGYTF
TGTGCCAGCAGTGAATTAGCAGGCTACACCTTC
>.|few|TRBV5-1|TRBJ2-7
CASSFSPAPTPYEQYF
TGCGCCAGCAGCTTTTCACCGGCCCCAACCCCCTACGAGCAGTACTTC
>TRBD1|few|TRBV6-6|TRBJ1-3
CASSGTASGNTIYF
TGTGCCAGCTCCGGGACAGCCTCTGGAAACACCATATATTTT
>TRBD1|.|TRBV5-1|TRBJ2-7
CASSRGGQGIHEQYF
TGCGCCAGCAGCCGGGGAGGACAGGGGATCCACGAGCAGTACTTC
>.|few|TRBV7-7|TRBJ2-1
CASSSPAGEQFF
TGTGCCAGCAGCTCCCCCGCGGGTGAGCAGTTCTTC
>.|.|TRBV10-3|TRBJ2-3
CAISDFPTDTQYF
TGTGCCATCAGTGATTTCCCCACAGATACGCAGTATTTT
>.|few|TRBV5-6|TRBJ1-2
CASSQSRTYGYTF
TGTGCCAGCAGCCAGAGTCGGACGTATGGCTACACCTTC
>TRBD1|.|TRBV18|TRBJ2-5
CASSGPGQGEETQYF
TGTGCCAGCTCAGGGCCGGGACAGGGCGAGGAGACCCAGTACTTC
>.|few|TRBV19|TRBJ2-6
CASSEQGAGANVLTF
TGTGCCAGTAGTGAGCAGGGTGCTGGGGCCAACGTCCTGACTTTC
>TRBD2|few|TRBV5-1|TRBJ2-3
CASRRLAGTDTQYF
TGCGCCAGCAGGAGACTAGCAGGCACAGATACGCAGTATTTT
>.|few|TRBV13|TRBJ1-2
CASSLLGSAVIYGYTF
TGTGCCAGCAGCTTACTGGGGAGCGCCGTTATCTATGGCTACACCTTC
>TRBD1|.|TRBV28|TRBJ1-5
CDRGSNQPQHF
TGTGACAGGGGAAGCAATCAGCCCCAGCATTTT
>.|few|TRBV5-1|TRBJ1-5
CASSLGGFVNQPQHF
TGCGCCAGCAGCTTGGGAGGCTTCGTTAATCAGCCCCAGCATTTT
>.|.|TRBV30|TRBJ1-1
CAWSRGENTEAFF
TGTGCCTGGAGTAGAGGGGAGAACACTGAAGCTTTCTTT
>.|few|TRBV14|TRBJ1-6
CASSPSLRPPSPLHF
TGTGCCAGCAGCCCGTCACTTAGGCCGCCTTCACCCCTCCACTTT
>.|.|TRBV5-1|TRBJ1-1
CASNEGSNTEAFF
TGCGCCAGCAACGAGGGGTCGAACACTGAAGCTTTCTTT
>.|.|TRBV11-3|TRBJ1-1
CASSLEGNLNTEAFF
TGTGCCAGCAGCCTGGAGGGAAACTTGAACACTGAAGCTTTCTTT
>.|few|TRBV10-3|TRBJ2-2
CAINTNTGELFF
TGTGCCATCAACACGAACACCGGGGAGCTGTTTTTT
>TRBD1|few|TRBV7-2|TRBJ1-3
CASSSGNRGGNTIYF
TGTGCCAGCAGCTCAGGAAACAGGGGCGGAAACACCATATATTTT
>TRBD1|.|TRBV5-1|TRBJ1-6
CASSGGQPNSPLHF
TGCGCCAGCAGCGGGGGACAGCCTAATTCACCCCTCCACTTT
>TRBD2|.|TRBV5-1|TRBJ2-3
CASSLAASGGITDTQYF
TGCGCCAGCAGCTTGGCAGCTAGCGGGGGGATTACAGATACGCAGTATTTT
>.|.|TRBV6-6|TRBJ2-7
CASSYTTGSEQYF
TGTGCCAGCAGTTACACCACAGGGTCCGAGCAGTACTTC
>.|.|TRBV5-6|TRBJ1-3
CASSLGVTIYF
TGTGCCAGCAGCTTGGGAGTCACCATATATTTT
>.|few|TRBV5-4|TRBJ1-2
CASTQEGLYGYTF
TGTGCCAGCACCCAGGAGGGTTTGTATGGCTACACCTTC
>TRBD1|.|TRBV19|TRBJ2-3
CASSRQGLTIDTQYF
TGTGCCAGTAGCCGACAGGGCCTGACGATAGATACGCAGTATTTT
>.|few|TRBV25-1|TRBJ1-2
CASSGQQVNYGYTF
TGTGCCAGCAGTGGTCAACAGGTGAACTATGGCTACACCTTC
>.|few|TRBV6-1|TRBJ1-1
CASSESGSTEAFF
TGTGCCAGCAGTGAAAGTGGGTCGACGGAAGCTTTCTTT
>.|few|TRBV30|TRBJ1-1
CAWTPDTEAFF
TGTGCCTGGACCCCGGACACTGAAGCTTTCTTT
>.|few|TRBV12-5|TRBJ2-2
CASGFPEGSEGELFF
TGTGCTAGTGGTTTCCCCGAAGGGTCGGAGGGGGAGCTGTTTTTT
>TRBD1|.|TRBV28|TRBJ2-7
CASRAAGTGAYEQYF
TGTGCCAGCAGAGCAGCCGGGACAGGGGCCTACGAGCAGTACTTC
>.|few|TRBV5-1|TRBJ1-6
CASSLRGEGYNSPLHF
TGCGCCAGCAGTCTCCGGGGAGAGGGCTATAATTCACCCCTCCACTTT
>TRBD1|few|TRBV5-4|TRBJ1-3
CASSFDGQGTGNTIYF
TGTGCCAGCAGCTTCGACGGACAGGGGACTGGAAACACCATATATTTT
>TRBD1|few|TRBV5-1|TRBJ2-2
CASSLQQGITGELFF
TGCGCCAGCAGCTTACAACAGGGGATAACCGGGGAGCTGTTTTTT
>.|.|TRBV10-1|TRBJ2-4
CASSSTGINIQYF
TGCGCCAGCAGCTCCACAGGGATCAACATTCAGTACTTC
>.|few|TRBV30|TRBJ1-4
CAWRGPRQSPTNEKLFF
TGTGCCTGGAGGGGACCGCGCCAGTCCCCAACTAATGAAAAACTGTTTTTT
>TRBD1|.|TRBV4-1|TRBJ2-7
CASSRPGQSYEQYF
TGCGCCAGTAGCAGACCGGGACAGTCCTACGAGCAGTACTTC
>TRBD1|.|TRBV7-9|TRBJ1-1
CASSPRLQGAGTEAFF
TGTGCCAGCAGCCCCAGGCTACAGGGGGCGGGCACTGAAGCTTTCTTT
>.|few|TRBV7-9|TRBJ2-7
CASSSVYEQYF
TGTGCCAGCAGCAGCGTCTACGAGCAGTACTTC